This T cell receptor beta chain derives from a study of cytomegalovirus exposure and HLA in healthy donors. The CDR3 runs to 16 residues. Trimming at V came to 2 bases and at J to 5 bases, leaving 4 bases not matched to a gene. Germline V lookup: CDR1 SGHRS, CDR2 YFSETQ. Primers: 60 Vbeta forward and 13 Jbeta reverse. This table comes from immunoSEQ multiplex PCR, and its TCRdb copy is limited to in-frame clones, with some not included. The sample contains about 150,000 clones, almost 80% of which appear only once. The clonotype was recovered from a woman aged 30 to 39 in good health and CMV-seronegative. The sequenced material came from PBMCs. The rearrangement links TRBV5-1 to TRBJ2-1; 13 bases are a match to TRBD2. CDR3 protein: CASSFPGLAGNNEQFF. The CDR3 DNA reads as TGCGCCAGCAGCTTTCCGGGACTAGCGGGGAACAATGAGCAGTTCTTC.